This T cell receptor (beta chain) was sequenced for a study of shared clonotypes between healthy human individuals (dated by TCRdb to 2020 to 2021). As for the study more broadly: Three men and a couple of women, aged 18 to 49 years, made up the cohort. Libraries were prepared and TCR repertoires were sequenced by different laboratories using diverse techniques, in order to increase sequencing depth and limit assay-specific biases. Per donor, leukapheresis produced somewhere between about 0.85 and 8.9 billion PBMCs. Per donor, three plates each were used for CD4 naive and CD4 memory, two for CD8 naive, and one for CD8 memory. To estimate repertoire size and how much clonotypes are shared between individuals, the study performed deep sequencing of blood TCR repertoires from a few healthy adults. Study-wide findings and limitations: When a handful of donors were compared, the shared fraction of clonotypes was 5% to 6.5% for naive CD4, 3.5% for naive CD8, more than 2% for memory CD4, and under 0.5% for memory CD8. Sampling was restricted to blood, and TCR repertoires in tissue are likely to differ from TCR repertoires in blood. Compared with non-shared clonotypes, clonotypes shared by all four sorted-subset donors had higher generation probabilities. Estimated clonotype richness was generally larger for naive than for memory subsets. Even with the large sequencing depth, rarefaction of the sorted-subset datasets indicated that sequencing was incomplete. The genetic and exposure-history diversity represented was limited by the small number of donors. Pairwise subsampling indicated that sequencing depth was expected to affect the degree of clonotype sharing among donors.

Remarks on this clone: The antigen it recognizes is unknown. No much larger clone exists at a distance of one base, and base qualities are not known.

Healthy HIV-negative adults with no recently reported acute infections or vaccinations were included as donors. All donors were Caucasian adults living in Nashville, Tennessee, USA. CD8 memory samples combined magnetically selected CD45RO+ cells with CCR7-negative CD45RA+ effector memory (TemRA) cells. Blood was obtained by leukapheresis, after which PBMCs were separated by Ficoll-Histopaque density gradient centrifugation and cryopreserved in liquid nitrogen vapor phase. Purity and quantity of every magnetically sorted T cell population were checked by analytical flow cytometry. Genomic DNA was isolated from each sorted fraction and quantified by UV absorbance on a Nanodrop 2000c. TCR CDR3 regions were amplified from genomic DNA by multiplex PCR using the deep immunoSEQ assay. For each cell subset, the extracted genomic DNA was distributed evenly across all wells of several immunoSEQ 96-well plates, and each plate served as one replicate. For sorted subsets, 200 to 250 ng of genomic DNA, equivalent to 30,000 or so T cell genomes, went into each replicate PCR. Purified libraries were measured with a Qubit 3.0 fluorometer, size-checked on a Bioanalyzer 2100, and measured again with the KAPA Library Quantification kit. A separate single-read 150-cycle Illumina NextSeq 550 flow cell was used to sequence each immunoSEQ 96-well plate. In the source study's methods: The immunoSEQ output contained only junctional sequences without quality scores, so filtering could not match that applied to full-length reads. To assign V/J genes and CDR3, sequences were annotated using PyIR, a Python wrapper for IgBLAST v1.9, with IMGT germline references. Any read was removed if the V/J assignment was weak (E-value above 1e-6), the CDR3 was missing, or the read contained stop codons, out-of-frame junctions, or ambiguous translated residues. A V3J clonotype was defined by an identical inferred V gene, J gene, and CDR3 amino acid sequence. The percentage overlap between two repertoires was calculated by dividing the number of shared unique clonotypes by the size of the smaller repertoire. RTK rarefaction, the Chao1 estimator, and Recon v2.1 estimates of unobserved clonotypes were used to assess repertoire richness. For all TCRbeta clonotypes obtained by the gDNA method from a few donors, generation probabilities were computed with OLGA. TCRdb obtained this table from immuneACCESS and retained in-frame rearrangements with V and J assigned. These tables miss some clones; where compared with another copy, unresolved V genes account for less than half of the shortfall, and the remainder is unexplained. V and J calls and clone size come straight from that table; D and trimming were deduced from the DNA. This sample comprises about 380,000 clones, around 96% of them detected only once. The top ten constitute approximately 0.32% of the sample.

Counted from cysteine to phenylalanine, this CDR3 has 16 amino acids. Of all the DNA, just the CDR3 is kept, 48 bases in frame from base 1. In the germline V gene, CDR1 corresponds to LGHNA and CDR2 to YNFKEQ. The germline ends are 18 bases apart after V is trimmed by 4 bases and J by 5 bases. Sequencing was performed on memory CD8+ T cells sorted from blood. This sample's cell subset or site label indicates: CD45RO+ cells pooled with CCR7-negative TemRA cells. The receptor was isolated from a young man in good health. The chain is encoded by TRBV4-2 joined to TRBJ1-5, with a weak D call of TRBD1 (5 bases match). Here is the DNA: TGTGCCAGCAGCCCACTAGCCGACAGTTCTGATCAGCCCCAGCATTTT. It specifies CASSPLADSSDQPQHF.